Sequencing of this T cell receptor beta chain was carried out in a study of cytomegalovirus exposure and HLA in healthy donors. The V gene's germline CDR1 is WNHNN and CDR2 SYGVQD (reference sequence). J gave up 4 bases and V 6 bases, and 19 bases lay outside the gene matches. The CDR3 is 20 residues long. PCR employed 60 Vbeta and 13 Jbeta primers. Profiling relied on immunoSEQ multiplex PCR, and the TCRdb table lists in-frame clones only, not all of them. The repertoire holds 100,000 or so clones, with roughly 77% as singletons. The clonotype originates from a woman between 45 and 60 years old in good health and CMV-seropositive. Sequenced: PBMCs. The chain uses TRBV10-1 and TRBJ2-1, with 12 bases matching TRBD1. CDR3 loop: CASSPQDGSWGQGAYNEQFF. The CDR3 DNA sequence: TGCGCCAGCAGCCCTCAAGATGGAAGTTGGGGACAGGGGGCATACAATGAGCAGTTCTTC.